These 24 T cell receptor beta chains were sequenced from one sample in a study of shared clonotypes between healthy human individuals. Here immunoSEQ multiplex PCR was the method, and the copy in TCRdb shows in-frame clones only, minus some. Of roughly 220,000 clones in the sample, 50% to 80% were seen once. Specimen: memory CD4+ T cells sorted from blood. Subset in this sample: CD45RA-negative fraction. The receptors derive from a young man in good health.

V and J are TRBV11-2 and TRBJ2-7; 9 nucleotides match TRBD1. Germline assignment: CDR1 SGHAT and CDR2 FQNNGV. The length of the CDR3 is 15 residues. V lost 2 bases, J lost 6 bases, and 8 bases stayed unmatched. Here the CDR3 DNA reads TGTGCCAGCAGCTTAAACCGGGACAGGGTAGTCGAGCAGTACTTC. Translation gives CASSLNRDRVVEQYF.

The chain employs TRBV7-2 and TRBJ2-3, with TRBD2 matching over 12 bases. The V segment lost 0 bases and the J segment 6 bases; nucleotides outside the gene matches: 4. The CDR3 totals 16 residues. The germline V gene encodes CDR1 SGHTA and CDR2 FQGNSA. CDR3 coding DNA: TGTGCCAGCAGCTTAGCGGGCGGGACTAGCGGGGATACGCAGTATTTT. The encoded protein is CASSLAGGTSGDTQYF.

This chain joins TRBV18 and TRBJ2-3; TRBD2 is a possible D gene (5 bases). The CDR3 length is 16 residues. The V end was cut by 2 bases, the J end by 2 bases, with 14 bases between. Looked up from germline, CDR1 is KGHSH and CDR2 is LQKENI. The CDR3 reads CASSPAAGVVTDTQYF. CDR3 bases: TGTGCCAGCTCACCAGCGGCCGGGGTGGTCACAGATACGCAGTATTTT. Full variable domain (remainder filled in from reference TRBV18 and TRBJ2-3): NAGVMQNPRHLVRRRGQEARLRCSPMKGHSHVYWYRQLPEEGLKFMVYLQKENIIDESGMPKERFSAEFPKEGPSILRIQQVVRGDSAAYFCASSPAAGVVTDTQYFGPGTRLTVL.

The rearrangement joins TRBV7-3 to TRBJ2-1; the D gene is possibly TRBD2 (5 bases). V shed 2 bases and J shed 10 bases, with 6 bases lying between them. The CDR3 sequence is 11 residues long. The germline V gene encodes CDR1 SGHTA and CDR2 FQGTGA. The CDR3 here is CASSLEGEQFF. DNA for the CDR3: TGTGCCAGCAGCTTAGAGGGAGAGCAGTTCTTC. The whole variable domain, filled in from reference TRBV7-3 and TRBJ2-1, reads GAGVSQTPSNKVTEKGKYVELRCDPISGHTALYWYRQSLGQGPEFLIYFQGTGAADDSGLPNDRFFAVRPEGSVSTLKIQRTERGDSAVYLCASSLEGEQFFGPGTRLTVL.

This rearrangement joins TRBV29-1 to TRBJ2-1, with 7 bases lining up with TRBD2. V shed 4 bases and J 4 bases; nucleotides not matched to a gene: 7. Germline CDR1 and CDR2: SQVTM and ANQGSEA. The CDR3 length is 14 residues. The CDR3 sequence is CSVATGLPYNEQFF. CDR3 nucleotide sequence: TGCAGCGTTGCAACGGGACTACCTTACAATGAGCAGTTCTTC.

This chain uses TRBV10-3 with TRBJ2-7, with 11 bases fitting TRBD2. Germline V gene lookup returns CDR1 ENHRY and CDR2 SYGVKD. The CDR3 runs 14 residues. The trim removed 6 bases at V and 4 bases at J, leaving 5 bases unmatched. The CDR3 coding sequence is TGTGCCATCAGAAATACTAGCGGGAGTTACGAGCAGTACTTC. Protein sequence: CAIRNTSGSYEQYF.

CDR3 DNA sequence: TGTGCCAGCTCACCAACGCCACAGGGAGGGCAGCCCCAGCATTTT. It encodes CASSPTPQGGQPQHF. The V and J genes are TRBV18 and TRBJ1-5; a possible D gene is TRBD1 (6 bases). CDR1 and CDR2 from the germline V gene are KGHSH and LQKENI. CDR3 size: 15 residues. V lost 2 bases to trimming and J lost 7 bases, with 15 bases between them.

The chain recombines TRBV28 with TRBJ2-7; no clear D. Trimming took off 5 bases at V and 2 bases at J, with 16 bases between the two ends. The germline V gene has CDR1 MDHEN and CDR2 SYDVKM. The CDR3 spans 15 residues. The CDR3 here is CASSQGRNTPYEQYF. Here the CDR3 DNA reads TGTGCCAGCAGTCAAGGACGTAACACTCCCTACGAGCAGTACTTC.

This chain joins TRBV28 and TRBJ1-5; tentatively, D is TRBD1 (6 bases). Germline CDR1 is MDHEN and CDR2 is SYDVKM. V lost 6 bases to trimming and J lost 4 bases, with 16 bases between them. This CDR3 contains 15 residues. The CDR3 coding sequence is TGTGCCAGCAGAGAGGACAGCCGGCGAAATCAGCCCCAGCATTTT. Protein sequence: CASREDSRRNQPQHF.

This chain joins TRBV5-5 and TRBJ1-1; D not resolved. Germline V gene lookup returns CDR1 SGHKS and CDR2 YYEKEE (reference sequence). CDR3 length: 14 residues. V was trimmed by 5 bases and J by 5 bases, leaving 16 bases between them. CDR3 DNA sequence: TGTGCCAGCAGGCCGACCCCTAAAGGGACTGAAGCTTTCTTT. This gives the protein CASRPTPKGTEAFF.

The CDR3 sequence is CASSPEGQVHNEQFF. The CDR3 DNA reads as TGTGCCAGCAGCCCTGAAGGACAGGTCCACAATGAGCAGTTCTTC. The rearrangement uses TRBV11-3 and TRBJ2-1, with 7 bases identical to TRBD1. Germline values: CDR1 SGHNT, CDR2 YENEEA. Trimming removed 5 bases from V and 5 bases from J; junction bases left unmatched: 9. There are 15 residues in the CDR3.

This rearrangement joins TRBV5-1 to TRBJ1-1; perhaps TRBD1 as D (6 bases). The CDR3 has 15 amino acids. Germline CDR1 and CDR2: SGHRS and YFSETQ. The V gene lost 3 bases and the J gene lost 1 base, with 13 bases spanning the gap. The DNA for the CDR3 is TGCGCCAGCAGCTGGCGACAGGCAGAGAACACTGAAGCTTTCTTT. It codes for CASSWRQAENTEAFF.

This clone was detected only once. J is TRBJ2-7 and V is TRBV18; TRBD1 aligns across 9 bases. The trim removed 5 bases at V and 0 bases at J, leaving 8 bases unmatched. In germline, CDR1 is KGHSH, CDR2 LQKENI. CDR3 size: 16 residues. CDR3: CASSSLPGQGSYEQYF. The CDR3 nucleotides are TGTGCCAGCTCATCCCTTCCGGGACAGGGCTCCTACGAGCAGTACTTC.

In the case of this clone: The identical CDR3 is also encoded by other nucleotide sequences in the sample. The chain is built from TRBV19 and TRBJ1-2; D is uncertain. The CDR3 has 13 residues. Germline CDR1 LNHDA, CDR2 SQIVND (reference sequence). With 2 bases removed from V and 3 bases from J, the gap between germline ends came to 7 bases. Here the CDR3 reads CASSILGDYGYTF. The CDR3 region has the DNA TGTGCCAGTAGTATACTCGGGGACTATGGCTACACCTTC. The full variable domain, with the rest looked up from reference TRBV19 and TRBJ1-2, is DGGITQSPKYLFRKEGQNVTLSCEQNLNHDAMYWYRQDPGQGLRLIYYSQIVNDFQKGDIAEGYSVSREKKESFPLTVTSAQKNPTAFYLCASSILGDYGYTFGSGTRLTVV.

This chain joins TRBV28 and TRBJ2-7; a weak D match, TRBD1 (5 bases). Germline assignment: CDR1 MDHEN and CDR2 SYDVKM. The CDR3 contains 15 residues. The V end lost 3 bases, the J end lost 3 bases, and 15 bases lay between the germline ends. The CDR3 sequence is CASSFIWQGSYEQYF. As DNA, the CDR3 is TGTGCCAGCAGTTTCATATGGCAGGGTAGCTACGAGCAGTACTTC.

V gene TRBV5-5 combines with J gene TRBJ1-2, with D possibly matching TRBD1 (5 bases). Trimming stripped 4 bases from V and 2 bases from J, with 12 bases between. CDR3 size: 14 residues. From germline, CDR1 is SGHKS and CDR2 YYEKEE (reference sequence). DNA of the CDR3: TGTGCCAGCAGCCGGGACGGCATGAACTATGGCTACACCTTC. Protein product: CASSRDGMNYGYTF.

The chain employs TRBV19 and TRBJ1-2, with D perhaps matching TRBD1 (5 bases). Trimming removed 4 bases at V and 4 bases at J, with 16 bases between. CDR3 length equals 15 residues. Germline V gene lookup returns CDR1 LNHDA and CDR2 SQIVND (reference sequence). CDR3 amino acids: CASSRGGALSYGYTF. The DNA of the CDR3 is TGTGCCAGTAGTAGGGGGGGAGCGCTTTCCTATGGCTACACCTTC.

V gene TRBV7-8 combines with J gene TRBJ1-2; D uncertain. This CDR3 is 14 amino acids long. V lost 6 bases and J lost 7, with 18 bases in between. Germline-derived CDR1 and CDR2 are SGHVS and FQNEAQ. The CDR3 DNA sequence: TGTGCCAGCAGTTTGGTGGCAGATCACCTTGGCTACACCTTC. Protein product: CASSLVADHLGYTF.

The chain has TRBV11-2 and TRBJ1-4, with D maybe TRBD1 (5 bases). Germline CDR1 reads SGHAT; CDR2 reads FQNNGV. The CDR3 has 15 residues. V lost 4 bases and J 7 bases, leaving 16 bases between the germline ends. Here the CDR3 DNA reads TGTGCCAGCAGCTGGCCGGTAGGTGGGGGTGAAAAACTGTTTTTT. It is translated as CASSWPVGGGEKLFF.

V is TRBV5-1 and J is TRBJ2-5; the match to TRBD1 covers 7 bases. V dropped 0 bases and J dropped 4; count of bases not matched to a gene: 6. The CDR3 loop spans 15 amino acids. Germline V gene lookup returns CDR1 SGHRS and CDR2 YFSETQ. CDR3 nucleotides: TGCGCCAGCAGCTTGGGGGCACAGGGGAGAGAGACCCAGTACTTC. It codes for CASSLGAQGRETQYF.

CDR3 in DNA: TGTGCCAGCAGCTTGGCAGGGGCGAACACCGGGGAGCTGTTTTTT. Its translation: CASSLAGANTGELFF. The genes are TRBV5-5 and TRBJ2-2; possible D gene TRBD1, 6 bases. CDR3 length: 15 residues. Germline loops: CDR1 SGHKS, CDR2 YYEKEE (reference sequence). V was trimmed by 0 bases and J by 0 bases, leaving 6 bases between them.

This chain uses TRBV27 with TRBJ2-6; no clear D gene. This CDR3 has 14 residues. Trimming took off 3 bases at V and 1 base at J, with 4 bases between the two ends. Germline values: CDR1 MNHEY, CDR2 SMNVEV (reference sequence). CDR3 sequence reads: CASSFRSGANVLTF. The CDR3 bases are TGTGCCAGCAGTTTTAGGTCTGGGGCCAACGTCCTGACTTTC.

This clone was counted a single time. The CDR3 sequence is CASSQGDYTGSYNEQFF. DNA for the CDR3: TGCGCCAGCAGCCAAGGAGACTATACCGGCTCCTACAATGAGCAGTTCTTC. The genes are TRBV4-1 and TRBJ2-1; possible D gene TRBD2, 5 bases. The CDR3 runs to 17 residues. Between the trimmed V and J ends, which lost 1 base and 0 bases, there was a span of 13 bases. Germline CDR1 and CDR2: MGHRA and YSYEKL.

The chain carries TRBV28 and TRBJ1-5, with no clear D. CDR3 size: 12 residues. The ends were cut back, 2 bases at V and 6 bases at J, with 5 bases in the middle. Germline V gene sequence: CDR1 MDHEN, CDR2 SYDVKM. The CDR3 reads CASSLMGQPQHF. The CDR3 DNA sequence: TGTGCCAGCAGTTTAATGGGTCAGCCCCAGCATTTT. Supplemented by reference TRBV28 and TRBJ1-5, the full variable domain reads DVKVTQSSRYLVKRTGEKVFLECVQDMDHENMFWYRQDPGLGLRLIYFSYDVKMKEKGDIPEGYSVSREKKERFSLILESASTNQTSMYLCASSLMGQPQHFGDGTRLSIL.